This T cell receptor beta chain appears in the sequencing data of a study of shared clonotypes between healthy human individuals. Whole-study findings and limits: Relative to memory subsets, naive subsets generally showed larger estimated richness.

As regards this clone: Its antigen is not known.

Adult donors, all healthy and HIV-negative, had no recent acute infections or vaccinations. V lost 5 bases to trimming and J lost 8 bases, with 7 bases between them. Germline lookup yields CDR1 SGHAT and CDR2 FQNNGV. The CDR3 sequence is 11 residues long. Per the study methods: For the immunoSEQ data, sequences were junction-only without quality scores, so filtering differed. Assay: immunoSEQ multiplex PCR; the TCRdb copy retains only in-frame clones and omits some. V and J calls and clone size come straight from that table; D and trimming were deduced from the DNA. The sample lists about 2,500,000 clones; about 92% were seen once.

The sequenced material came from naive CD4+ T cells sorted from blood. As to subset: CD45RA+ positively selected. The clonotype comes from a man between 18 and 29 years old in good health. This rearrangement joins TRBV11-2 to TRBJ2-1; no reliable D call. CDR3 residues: CASSLRHEQFF. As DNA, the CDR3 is TGTGCCAGCAGCCTACGTCATGAGCAGTTCTTC.